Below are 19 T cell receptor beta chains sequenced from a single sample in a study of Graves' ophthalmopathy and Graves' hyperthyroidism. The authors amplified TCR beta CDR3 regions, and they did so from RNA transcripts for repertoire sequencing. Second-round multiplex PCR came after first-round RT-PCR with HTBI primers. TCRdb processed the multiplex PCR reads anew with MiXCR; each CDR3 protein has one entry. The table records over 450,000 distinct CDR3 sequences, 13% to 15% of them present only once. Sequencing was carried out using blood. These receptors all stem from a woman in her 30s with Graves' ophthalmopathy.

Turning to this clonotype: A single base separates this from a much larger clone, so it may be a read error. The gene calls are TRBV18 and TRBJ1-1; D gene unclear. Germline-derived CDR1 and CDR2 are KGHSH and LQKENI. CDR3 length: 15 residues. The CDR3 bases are TGTGCCAGCTTACCACTGCTGGGGATGAACACTGAAGCTTTCTTT. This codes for CASLPLLGMNTEAFF.

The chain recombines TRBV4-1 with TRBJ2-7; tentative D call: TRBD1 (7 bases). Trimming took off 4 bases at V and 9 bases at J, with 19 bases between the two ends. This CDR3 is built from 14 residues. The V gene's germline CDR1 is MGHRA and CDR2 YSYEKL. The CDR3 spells CASSPRRDSPRQYF. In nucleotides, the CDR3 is TGCGCCAGCAGCCCCAGGAGGGACAGCCCGAGGCAGTACTTC.

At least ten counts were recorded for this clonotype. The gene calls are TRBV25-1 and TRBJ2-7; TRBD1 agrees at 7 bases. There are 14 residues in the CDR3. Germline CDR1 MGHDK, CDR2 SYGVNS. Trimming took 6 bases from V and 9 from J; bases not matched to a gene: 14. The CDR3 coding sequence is TGTGCCAGCAGGGAGACCGACAGGGTCGGAGGGCAGTACTTC. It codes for CASRETDRVGGQYF.

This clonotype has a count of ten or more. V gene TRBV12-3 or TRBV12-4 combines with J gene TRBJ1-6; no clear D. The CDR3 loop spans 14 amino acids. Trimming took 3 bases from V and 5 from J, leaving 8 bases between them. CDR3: CASSFKANNSPLHF. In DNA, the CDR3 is TGTGCCAGCAGTTTCAAGGCAAATAATTCACCCCTCCACTTT.

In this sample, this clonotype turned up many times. The DNA for the CDR3 is TGTGCCAGCAGCTTGGACCAGGTGGGGGGTCGGGTTTTGGAGACCCAGTACTTC. Protein product: CASSLDQVGGRVLETQYF. The rearrangement uses TRBV5-6 and TRBJ2-5; perhaps TRBD2 as D (6 bases). Between the trimmed V and J ends, which lost 0 bases and 5 bases, there was a span of 23 bases. This CDR3 is 18 amino acids long. The germline V gene has CDR1 SGHDT and CDR2 YYEEEE.

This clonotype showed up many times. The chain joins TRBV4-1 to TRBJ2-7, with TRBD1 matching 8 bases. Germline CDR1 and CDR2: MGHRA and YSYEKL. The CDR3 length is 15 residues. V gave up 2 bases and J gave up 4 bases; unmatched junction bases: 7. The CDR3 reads CASSQPRQGKYEQYF. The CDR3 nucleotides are TGCGCCAGCAGCCAACCCCGACAGGGGAAGTACGAGCAGTACTTC.

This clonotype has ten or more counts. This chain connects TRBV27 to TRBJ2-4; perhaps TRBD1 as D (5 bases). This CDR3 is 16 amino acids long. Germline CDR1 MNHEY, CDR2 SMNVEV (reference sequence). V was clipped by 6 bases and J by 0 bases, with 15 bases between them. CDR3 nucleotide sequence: TGTGCCAGCAGACTTCAGGGTAGAGGAGCCAAAAACATTCAGTACTTC. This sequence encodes CASRLQGRGAKNIQYF.

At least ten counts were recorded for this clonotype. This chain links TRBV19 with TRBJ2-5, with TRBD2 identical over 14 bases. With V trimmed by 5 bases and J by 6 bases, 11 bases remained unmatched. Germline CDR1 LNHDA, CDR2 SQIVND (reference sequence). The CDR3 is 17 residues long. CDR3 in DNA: TGTGCCAGTAGTGCCCGACTAGCGGGAGGGCCGTGGAAGACCCAGTACTTC. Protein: CASSARLAGGPWKTQYF.

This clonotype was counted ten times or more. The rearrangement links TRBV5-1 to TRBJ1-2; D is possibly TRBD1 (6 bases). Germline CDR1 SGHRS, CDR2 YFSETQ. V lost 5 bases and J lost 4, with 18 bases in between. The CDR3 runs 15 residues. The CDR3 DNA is TGCGCCAGCAGTACCGGGACACGGGGGGGCTATGGCTACACCTTC. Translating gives CASSTGTRGGYGYTF.

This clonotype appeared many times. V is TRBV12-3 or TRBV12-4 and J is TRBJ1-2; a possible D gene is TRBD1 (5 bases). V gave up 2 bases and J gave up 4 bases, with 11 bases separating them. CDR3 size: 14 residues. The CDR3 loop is CASSLSATVYGYTF. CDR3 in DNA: TGTGCCAGCAGTTTATCCGCGACAGTCTATGGCTACACCTTC.

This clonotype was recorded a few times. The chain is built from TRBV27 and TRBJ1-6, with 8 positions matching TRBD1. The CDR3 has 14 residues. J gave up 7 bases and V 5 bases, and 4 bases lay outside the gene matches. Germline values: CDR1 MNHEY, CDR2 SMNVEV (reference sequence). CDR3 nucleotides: TGTGCCAGCAGTGCAGGGGGCGGAAATTCACCCCTCCACTTT. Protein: CASSAGGGNSPLHF.

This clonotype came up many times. The CDR3 sequence is CASSPPAGTDTEAFF. CDR3 coding DNA: TGTGCCAGCTCACCACCGGCGGGGACAGACACTGAAGCTTTCTTT. This chain joins TRBV18 and TRBJ1-1, with TRBD1 matching over 7 bases. The CDR3 is made up of 15 amino acids. V lost 0 bases, J lost 3 bases, and 4 bases stayed unmatched. CDR1 is KGHSH and CDR2 is LQKENI in the germline V gene.

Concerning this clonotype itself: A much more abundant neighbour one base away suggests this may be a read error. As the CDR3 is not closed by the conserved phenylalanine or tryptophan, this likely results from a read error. As DNA, the CDR3 is TGTGCCAGCTACTCAGGGGCGAACTATGGCTACACCTAC. It yields the protein CASYSGANYGYTY. V gene TRBV6-1 combines with J gene TRBJ1-2; D might be TRBD1 (6 bases). The CDR3 is 13 residues long. Germline CDR1 reads MNHNS; CDR2 reads SASEGT. V dropped 8 bases and J dropped 2 bases, with 12 bases sitting between them.

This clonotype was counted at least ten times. CDR3 coding DNA: TGTGCCAGCAGCGCCCGGTCATCCGGCTATGGCTACACCTTC. Its protein product is CASSARSSGYGYTF. The chain carries TRBV9 and TRBJ1-2; no clear D. The V and J ends lost 3 bases and 4 bases respectively, with 13 bases between them. This CDR3 is 14 amino acids long. Germline loops: CDR1 SGDLS, CDR2 YYNGEE.

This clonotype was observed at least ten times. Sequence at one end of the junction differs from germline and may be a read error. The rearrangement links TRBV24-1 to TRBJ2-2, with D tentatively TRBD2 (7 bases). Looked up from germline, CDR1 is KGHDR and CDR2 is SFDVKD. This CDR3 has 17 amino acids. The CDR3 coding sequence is TGCGCCACCAGTGATTTCCGGTGGGGGGGCCGCACCGGGGAGCTGTTTTTT. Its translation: CATSDFRWGGRTGELFF.

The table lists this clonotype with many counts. CDR3 region: CASSLGVGAYGYTF. Written as DNA, the CDR3 is TGTGCCAGCAGCTTGGGAGTAGGGGCCTATGGCTACACCTTC. This chain joins TRBV7-8 and TRBJ1-2; D perhaps matches TRBD1 (5 bases). The germline gives CDR1 SGHVS, CDR2 FQNEAQ. V was clipped by 3 bases and J by 4 bases, with 12 bases between them. The CDR3 runs to 14 residues.

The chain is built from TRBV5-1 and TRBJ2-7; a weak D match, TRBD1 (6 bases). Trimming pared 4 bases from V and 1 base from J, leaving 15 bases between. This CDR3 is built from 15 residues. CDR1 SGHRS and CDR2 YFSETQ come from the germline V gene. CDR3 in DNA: TGCGCCAGCAGCCCGGATCTACAGGGTTCCTACGAGCAGTACTTC. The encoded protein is CASSPDLQGSYEQYF.

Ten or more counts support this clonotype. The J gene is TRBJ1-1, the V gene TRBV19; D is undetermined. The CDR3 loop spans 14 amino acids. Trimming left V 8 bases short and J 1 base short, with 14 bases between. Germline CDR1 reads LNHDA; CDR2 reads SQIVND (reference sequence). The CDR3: CASLALGRNTEAFF. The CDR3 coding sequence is TGTGCCAGTCTCGCTTTGGGCAGGAACACTGAAGCTTTCTTT.

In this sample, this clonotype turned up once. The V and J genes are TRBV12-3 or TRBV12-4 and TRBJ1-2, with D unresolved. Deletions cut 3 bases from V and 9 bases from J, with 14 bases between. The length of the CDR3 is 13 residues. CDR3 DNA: TGTGCCAGCAGTTTGGTTCGAGGATATCGCTACACCTTC. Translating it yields CASSLVRGYRYTF.